This T cell receptor (beta chain) was sequenced in a study of blood T cells in healthy people across ages. Study observations and caveats: With donor CMV status unknown, expanded clonotype changes were possibly confounded.

Healthy Caucasian individuals from Russia aged about 6 to 90 were enrolled as donors. As to this clonotype: Its antigen is not known.

V dropped 5 bases and J dropped 2 bases, with 10 bases sitting between them. This CDR3 comprises 14 residues. CDR1 is SGHAT and CDR2 is FQNNGV in the germline V gene. Then a second PCR, running about 6 to 11 cycles, was carried out with a sample-barcoded 5' primer and a J-beta primer mix. Tags on each cDNA molecule came from a template-switch adaptor with 12 random nucleotides. A single record per CDR3 protein comes from TCRdb applying MiXCR to the 5' RACE reads. The sample has some 1,800,000 distinct CDR3 sequences, around 40% seen once. The source of this sequence is a human donor in good health. The specimen sequenced was blood. The gene calls are TRBV11-2 and TRBJ2-1; D perhaps matches TRBD1 (6 bases). CDR3 region: CASSGGYAYNEQFF. CDR3 in DNA: TGTGCCAGCAGCGGGGGCTACGCCTACAATGAGCAGTTCTTC.